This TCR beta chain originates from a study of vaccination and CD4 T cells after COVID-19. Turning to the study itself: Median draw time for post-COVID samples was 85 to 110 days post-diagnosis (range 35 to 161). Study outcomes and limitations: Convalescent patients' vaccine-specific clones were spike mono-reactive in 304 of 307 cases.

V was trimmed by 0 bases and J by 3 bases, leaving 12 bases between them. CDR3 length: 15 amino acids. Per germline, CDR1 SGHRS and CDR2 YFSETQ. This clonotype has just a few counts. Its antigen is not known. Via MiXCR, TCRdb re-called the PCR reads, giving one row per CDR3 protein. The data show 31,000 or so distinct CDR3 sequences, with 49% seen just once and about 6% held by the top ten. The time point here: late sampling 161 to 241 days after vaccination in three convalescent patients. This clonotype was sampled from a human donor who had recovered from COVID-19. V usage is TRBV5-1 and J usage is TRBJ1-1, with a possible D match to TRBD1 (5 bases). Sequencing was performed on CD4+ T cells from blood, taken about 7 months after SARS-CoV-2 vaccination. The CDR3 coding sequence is TGCGCCAGCAGCTTGGACAGGCCCGAGGACACTGAAGCTTTCTTT. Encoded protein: CASSLDRPEDTEAFF. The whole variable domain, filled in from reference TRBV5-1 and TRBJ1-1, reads KAGVTQTPRYLIKTRGQQVTLSCSPISGHRSVSWYQQTPGQGLQFLFEYFSETQRNKGNFPGRFSGRQFSNSRSEMNVSTLELGDSALYLCASSLDRPEDTEAFFGQGTRLTVV.